Described below is a single T cell receptor (beta chain) sequence and its context. Patients from Seattle were sampled longitudinally, starting during active infection. These data come from a study of blood T cell repertoires in COVID-19. Across the study: Researchers got acute and convalescent COVID-19 samples from the United States, Italy and Spain. The analysed material was cDNA or gDNA that came from T cells, B-cell-depleted T cells, or PBMCs.

Source study methods: Estimation of nucleated cell counts was performed using reference gene primer amplification. TCRdb's copy holds only in-frame clones and misses some; the assay was immunoSEQ multiplex PCR. V and J calls and clone size are those listed in that table; D and trimming were worked out from the DNA. The sample includes around 270,000 clones, 75% to 95% of them seen just once. What was sequenced was peripheral blood. This TCR derives from a person aged 18-30 years with COVID-19, enrolled during active disease.

The CDR3 coding sequence is TGTGCCAGCAGTGAAGCGTGGGTAGGCGGCACCGGGGAGCTGTTTTTT. Translation gives CASSEAWVGGTGELFF. The V gene is TRBV6-1, the J gene TRBJ2-2; no reliable D call. Between the trimmed V and J ends, which lost 0 bases and 4 bases, there was a span of 12 bases. The CDR3 is made up of 16 amino acids. Germline CDR1 and CDR2: MNHNS and SASEGT.